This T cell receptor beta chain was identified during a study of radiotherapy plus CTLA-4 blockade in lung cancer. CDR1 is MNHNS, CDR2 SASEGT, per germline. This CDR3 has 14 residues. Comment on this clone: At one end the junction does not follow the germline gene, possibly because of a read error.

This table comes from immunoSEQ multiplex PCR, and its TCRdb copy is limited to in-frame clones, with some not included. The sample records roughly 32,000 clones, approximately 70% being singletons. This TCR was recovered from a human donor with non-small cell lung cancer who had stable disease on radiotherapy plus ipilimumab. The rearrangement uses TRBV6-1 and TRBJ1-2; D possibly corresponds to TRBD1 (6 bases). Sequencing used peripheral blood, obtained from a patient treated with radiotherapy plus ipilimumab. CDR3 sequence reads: CASKEGVSDYDYTF. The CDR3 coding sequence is TGTGCCAGCAAGGAGGGGGTGTCCGACTATGACTACACCTTC.